This TCR beta chain comes out of a study of blood T cell repertoires in COVID-19. At the level of the study: Samples came from the United States, Italy and Spain, spanning acute and convalescent COVID-19. Sample material is recorded as cDNA or gDNA derived from T cells, B-cell-depleted T cells, or PBMCs.

Original data processing: Estimates of nucleated cell counts were drawn from the amplification of reference gene primers. This table comes from immunoSEQ multiplex PCR, and its TCRdb copy is limited to in-frame clones, with some not included. V and J calls and clone size follow that table, whereas D and trimming were derived from the DNA. The data show roughly 330,000 clones, about 83% seen once. The CDR3 covers 17 residues. V lost 1 base to trimming and J lost 5 bases, with 21 bases between them. Germline CDR1 reads MNHEY; CDR2 reads SMNVEV (reference sequence). This clone was detected once. The sequence derives from a woman in her 50s with acute or convalescent COVID-19. The specimen sequenced was peripheral blood. V and J are TRBV27 and TRBJ2-7, with D possibly being TRBD2 (7 bases). CDR3 nucleotides: TGTGCCAGCAGTTTATACGGGGGAGGGGGAGCCGGAAACGAGCAGTACTTC. Translated: CASSLYGGGGAGNEQYF.